One and the same sample provided the 12 T cell receptor beta chains below, sequenced in a study of identical twins. TCRdb called the 5' RACE reads again in MiXCR, with one record for every CDR3 protein. The sample carries about 570,000 distinct CDR3 sequences, roughly 9.5% recorded once. The same specimen was also included in a second study, on yellow fever vaccine responses in identical twins.

The sample was PBMCs. All receptors derive from a woman between 18 and 29 years old in good health.

In this sample, this clonotype turned up a few times. This chain's CDR3 is CASREGGTGGYEQYF. The CDR3 nucleotides read TGTGCCAGCAGAGAGGGGGGGACAGGGGGCTACGAGCAGTACTTC. This chain joins TRBV28 and TRBJ2-7; the match to TRBD1 covers 11 bases. The CDR3 has 15 amino acids. Germline trimming cut 6 bases from V and 3 bases from J; bases unmatched to any gene: 7. CDR1 is MDHEN and CDR2 is SYDVKM in the germline V gene.

The chain combines TRBV20-1 with TRBJ2-5; D ambiguous. V gave up 3 bases and J gave up 5 bases, with 7 bases separating them. The germline V gene encodes CDR1 DFQATT and CDR2 SNEGSKA (reference sequence). The CDR3 spans 11 residues. This CDR3 reads CSASPAETQYF. Here the CDR3 DNA reads TGCAGTGCTAGCCCTGCGGAGACCCAGTACTTC.

This clonotype occurred many times. The chain links TRBV2 to TRBJ2-2; no definite D call. Germline assignment: CDR1 SNHLY and CDR2 FYNNEI. This CDR3 comprises 12 residues. Trimming shortened V by 4 bases and J by 3 bases, and 3 bases separated the two germline ends. The CDR3 region has the DNA TGTGCCAGCAGTGGGGACACCGGGGAGCTGTTTTTT. It codes for CASSGDTGELFF.

In this sample, this clonotype turned up a few times. This rearrangement joins TRBV9 to TRBJ2-3; TRBD2 matches at 9 bases. This CDR3 region has 16 residues. V trimming: 4 bases; J trimming: 2 bases; junction bases outside the gene matches: 8. Germline lookup yields CDR1 SGDLS and CDR2 YYNGEE. CDR3 nucleotide sequence: TGTGCCAGCAGCTTCCACCCTAGCGGGGACACAGATACGCAGTATTTT. Translated: CASSFHPSGDTDTQYF.

In this sample, this clonotype turned up many times. The chain uses TRBV7-2 and TRBJ1-5; no clear D gene. Deletions cut 4 bases from V and 0 bases from J, with 10 bases between. Germline values: CDR1 SGHTA, CDR2 FQGNSA. This CDR3 has 15 residues. CDR3 protein: CASSSRRASNQPQHF. DNA for the CDR3: TGTGCCAGCAGCTCCCGACGGGCTAGCAATCAGCCCCAGCATTTT. The entire variable domain, with the rest obtained from reference TRBV7-2 and TRBJ1-5, is as follows: GAGVSQSPSNKVTEKGKDVELRCDPISGHTALYWYRQSLGQGLEFLIYFQGNSAPDKSGLPSDRFSAERTGGSVSTLTIQRTQQEDSAVYLCASSSRRASNQPQHFGDGTRLSIL.

This chain connects TRBV4-1 to TRBJ2-7; D not certain. The CDR3 is made up of 15 amino acids. V shed 0 bases and J shed 3 bases, with 12 bases lying between them. The V gene's germline CDR1 is MGHRA and CDR2 YSYEKL. CDR3 DNA sequence: TGCGCCAGCAGCCAAGAAAGGCTCACGGTCTACGAGCAGTACTTC. This sequence encodes CASSQERLTVYEQYF.

The chain couples TRBV28 to TRBJ2-7; 7 bases are shared with TRBD2. The trim removed 7 bases at V and 2 bases at J, leaving 8 bases unmatched. This CDR3 contains 14 residues. CDR1 and CDR2 from the germline V gene are MDHEN and SYDVKM. The CDR3: CASTLTGTTYEQYF. The DNA for the CDR3 is TGTGCCAGCACCCTTACCGGGACTACCTACGAGCAGTACTTC.

This clonotype was picked up a small number of times. The chain's CDR3 is CATREKDRGLPSTDTQYF. The DNA for the CDR3 is TGTGCCACCAGGGAAAAGGACAGGGGACTTCCTAGCACAGATACGCAGTATTTT. The chain uses TRBV24-1 and TRBJ2-3; 9 positions match TRBD1. V was pared by 7 bases and J by 0 bases, with 13 bases of the junction left unmatched. Germline lookup yields CDR1 KGHDR and CDR2 SFDVKD. This CDR3 has 18 amino acids.

This clonotype was detected a few times. This chain links TRBV30 with TRBJ2-3; tentatively, D is TRBD2 (5 bases). The V gene lost 2 bases and the J gene lost 11 bases, with 20 bases spanning the gap. Germline assignment: CDR1 GTSNPN and CDR2 SVGIG (reference sequence). The CDR3 spans 14 residues. The DNA of the CDR3 is TGTGCCTGGAGTAACGGCCTGGAGGTGGGTGGGCAGTATTTT. Translating gives CAWSNGLEVGGQYF.

This clonotype was observed a single time. This CDR3 is CASSLRGKNSPLHF. For the CDR3, the DNA is TGTGCCAGCAGTTTGAGAGGGAAAAATTCACCCCTCCACTTT. The rearrangement joins TRBV28 to TRBJ1-6, with no clear D. Per germline, CDR1 MDHEN and CDR2 SYDVKM. There are 14 residues in the CDR3. Trimming shortened V by 3 bases and J by 7 bases, and 10 bases separated the two germline ends.

This clonotype was detected ten times or more. The gene calls are TRBV25-1 and TRBJ2-5; 7 bases align to TRBD1. This CDR3 is 14 amino acids long. CDR1 is MGHDK and CDR2 is SYGVNS in the germline V gene. J gave up 1 base and V 1 base, and 0 bases lay outside the gene matches. The CDR3 DNA follows: TGTGCCAGCAGTGAATGGACAGGCCAAGAGACCCAGTACTTC. Its protein is CASSEWTGQETQYF.

V and J are TRBV6-1 and TRBJ2-1, with 8 bases matching TRBD2. V gave up 3 bases and J gave up 8 bases; unmatched junction bases: 6. The CDR3 runs 14 residues. Germline values: CDR1 MNHNS, CDR2 SASEGT. In DNA, the CDR3 is TGTGCCAGCAGTGAGACCGGGGGGGGGTATGAGCAGTTCTTC. This encodes CASSETGGGYEQFF.